This T cell receptor beta chain appears in the sequencing data of a study of blood T cells in healthy people across ages. PCR was performed a second time for about 6 to 12 cycles using a sample-barcoded 5' primer and a J-beta primer mix. TCRdb ran MiXCR on the 5' RACE reads and lists one entry per CDR3 protein. The data show 850,000 to 1,000,000 distinct CDR3 sequences, with roughly 51% seen just once and about 20% held by the top ten. The CDR3 spans 20 residues. The V end lost 5 bases, the J end lost 0 bases, and 26 bases lay between the germline ends. Germline lookup yields CDR1 MNHEY and CDR2 SMNVEV (reference sequence).

Sequenced sample: blood. This chain connects TRBV27 to TRBJ2-1, with no clear D. This receptor was taken from an older woman in good health. CDR3 DNA: TGTGCCAGCAGTCCTCGACTCCCTTCGACACTCTCGAGCTCCTACAATGAGCAGTTCTTC. Encoded protein: CASSPRLPSTLSSSYNEQFF.